The 30 T cell receptor beta chains listed next were all sequenced from one sample in a study of T-cell memory formation after mild COVID-19. TCRdb analysed the 5' RACE reads with MiXCR anew, one entry per CDR3 protein. The data hold about 320,000 distinct CDR3 sequences, with roughly an eighth observed a single time. The material sequenced was PBMCs or a T cell subset sorted from them (not recorded which). The receptor source for this set is a man aged 18 to 29 who had mild COVID-19 (a few samples of this study predate the infection). Cell type and time point are not known.

This clonotype was counted a few times. The chain combines TRBV5-1 with TRBJ2-4, with TRBD1 matching over 11 bases. V dropped 4 bases and J dropped 7; count of bases not matched to a gene: 4. This CDR3 comprises 14 residues. Germline V gene lookup returns CDR1 SGHRS and CDR2 YFSETQ. The CDR3 nucleotides read TGCGCCAGCAGCATAGGGACAGGGGGGAACATTCAGTACTTC. Encoded protein: CASSIGTGGNIQYF.

This clonotype was seen a handful of times. V and J are TRBV6-2 or TRBV6-3 and TRBJ1-5, with D possibly being TRBD1 (5 bases). This CDR3 region has 14 residues. CDR1 and CDR2 from the germline V gene are MNHEY and SVGEGT. The V gene lost 6 bases and the J gene lost 4 bases, with 13 bases spanning the gap. CDR3 DNA: TGTGCCAGCAGCACAACGTCAGGGAATCAGCCCCAGCATTTT. It encodes CASSTTSGNQPQHF.

The chain uses TRBV4-1 and TRBJ2-7; D gene uncertain. Germline V gives CDR1 MGHRA, CDR2 YSYEKL. V was trimmed by 0 bases and J by 3 bases, leaving 6 bases between them. This CDR3 is built from 13 residues. The CDR3 sequence is CASSQEGNYEQYF. The CDR3, as DNA: TGCGCCAGCAGCCAAGAAGGGAACTACGAGCAGTACTTC.

Of note for this clonotype: A single base separates this from a much larger clone, so it may be a read error. V usage is TRBV4-2 and J usage is TRBJ2-4; D perhaps matches TRBD2 (6 bases). The CDR3 spans 15 residues. Germline V gene sequence: CDR1 LGHNA, CDR2 YNFKEQ. CDR3 region: CASRQDPMTSYIQYF. Written as DNA, the CDR3 is TGTGCCAGCAGACAAGACCCGATGACTAGTTACATTCAGTACTTC.

J is TRBJ2-5 and V is TRBV28, with D possibly being TRBD1 (6 bases). V gave up 2 bases and J gave up 2 bases, with 15 bases separating them. CDR1 and CDR2 (germline): MDHEN, SYDVKM. The CDR3 has 16 residues. The CDR3 DNA reads as TGTGCCAGCAGTTTAGGCTCCGGGACACTTCAAGAGACCCAGTACTTC. Amino acids: CASSLGSGTLQETQYF. The full variable domain, with the rest looked up from reference TRBV28 and TRBJ2-5, is DVKVTQSSRYLVKRTGEKVFLECVQDMDHENMFWYRQDPGLGLRLIYFSYDVKMKEKGDIPEGYSVSREKKERFSLILESASTNQTSMYLCASSLGSGTLQETQYFGPGTRLLVL.

The J gene is TRBJ2-2, the V gene TRBV5-1; possible D gene TRBD1, 6 bases. V was trimmed by 3 bases and J by 4 bases, leaving 10 bases between them. CDR1 and CDR2 from the germline V gene are SGHRS and YFSETQ. CDR3 size: 14 residues. The CDR3 DNA reads as TGCGCCAGCAGCTCCGACAGGTCCACCGGGGAGCTGTTTTTT. Protein product: CASSSDRSTGELFF.

This clonotype showed up many times. The chain recombines TRBV7-9 with TRBJ2-1, with 10 bases matching TRBD2. V was clipped by 2 bases and J by 6 bases; unmatched bases: 4. Germline V gene sequence: CDR1 SEHNR, CDR2 FQNEAQ (reference sequence). CDR3 length equals 15 residues. DNA of the CDR3: TGTGCCAGCAGCTTAAATAGCGGGGGGACCAATGAGCAGTTCTTC. Translating it yields CASSLNSGGTNEQFF. Looking up the rest from reference TRBV7-9 and TRBJ2-1 gives the full variable domain: DTGVSQNPRHKITKRGQNVTFRCDPISEHNRLYWYRQTLGQGPEFLTYFQNEAQLEKSRLLSDRFSAERPKGSFSTLEIQRTEQGDSAMYLCASSLNSGGTNEQFFGPGTRLTVL.

This clonotype has more than one count but fewer than ten. The chain recombines TRBV28 with TRBJ2-2; D is ambiguous. V was clipped by 11 bases and J by 4 bases, with 8 bases between them. Looked up from germline, CDR1 is MDHEN and CDR2 is SYDVKM. This CDR3 spans 11 amino acids. The CDR3 sequence is CASGLTGELFF. Written as DNA, the CDR3 is TGTGCCTCGGGTCTCACCGGGGAGCTGTTTTTT.

This chain's CDR3 is CASSRPGGGATDTQYF. The CDR3 nucleotides are TGTGCCAGCAGCCGCCCGGGGGGCGGGGCCACAGATACGCAGTATTTT. V usage is TRBV4-2 and J usage is TRBJ2-3; D is perhaps TRBD2 (7 bases). This CDR3 is 16 amino acids long. Germline V gene lookup returns CDR1 LGHNA and CDR2 YNFKEQ. Trimming pared 4 bases from V and 2 bases from J, leaving 16 bases between.

This clonotype has more than one count but fewer than ten. This chain links TRBV12-3 or TRBV12-4 with TRBJ2-7; 7 positions agree with TRBD2. The trim removed 5 bases at V and 8 bases at J, leaving 6 bases unmatched. This CDR3 comprises 12 residues. The CDR3 is CASSQPGTKQYF. The CDR3 DNA follows: TGTGCCAGCAGTCAACCCGGGACTAAGCAGTACTTC.

This clonotype was found many times. The rearrangement links TRBV9 to TRBJ2-1, with TRBD2 identical over 11 bases. From germline, CDR1 is SGDLS and CDR2 YYNGEE. Unmatched junction bases numbered 9, after V lost 4 bases and J lost 9 bases. The CDR3 has 15 residues. The CDR3 DNA follows: TGTGCCAGCAGCCCCTACGTAGCGGGGGGGGGTGAGCAGTTCTTC. It yields the protein CASSPYVAGGGEQFF.

This rearrangement joins TRBV12-3 or TRBV12-4 to TRBJ2-6; D perhaps matches TRBD1 (6 bases). Trimming shortened V by 7 bases and J by 2 bases, and 12 bases separated the two germline ends. This CDR3 contains 15 residues. CDR3 loop: CASKTKGAGANVLTF. The CDR3 DNA is TGTGCCAGCAAAACGAAGGGGGCTGGGGCCAACGTCCTGACTTTC.

This clonotype has a handful of counts. The chain uses TRBV6-6 and TRBJ2-3; TRBD1 matches at 7 bases. CDR3 length: 14 amino acids. CDR1 is MNHNY and CDR2 is SVGAGI in the germline V gene (reference sequence). The trim removed 1 base at V and 5 bases at J, leaving 3 bases unmatched. CDR3 region: CASSYYTGEDTQYF. In nucleotides, the CDR3 is TGTGCCAGCAGTTACTACACAGGGGAAGATACGCAGTATTTT.

The chain is built from TRBV28 and TRBJ1-1, with 10 bases aligning to TRBD1. Germline V gives CDR1 MDHEN, CDR2 SYDVKM. The length of the CDR3 is 13 residues. V gave up 8 bases and J gave up 3 bases; unmatched junction bases: 3. The CDR3 DNA sequence: TGTGCCAGCCGACAGGGGGCCTACACTGAAGCTTTCTTT. Translated: CASRQGAYTEAFF.

There are a few counts of this clonotype. This chain connects TRBV4-3 to TRBJ2-3, with D hard to call. V lost 4 bases and J 4 bases, leaving 15 bases between the germline ends. The CDR3 totals 15 residues. Germline V gene data show CDR1 as LGHNA and CDR2 as YSLEER. The CDR3 nucleotides are TGCGCCAGCAGCCCCCGCGCCTCTAGTGCAGATACGCAGTATTTT. Translated, it gives CASSPRASSADTQYF.

This clonotype was observed a handful of times. The J gene is TRBJ2-1, the V gene TRBV7-3; TRBD1 might be the D (5 bases). Germline V gene sequence: CDR1 SGHTA, CDR2 FQGTGA. CDR3 length: 12 amino acids. Trimming shortened V by 5 bases and J by 9 bases, and 11 bases separated the two germline ends. CDR3: CASSQGVAEQFF. The CDR3 DNA sequence: TGTGCCAGCAGCCAGGGTGTTGCTGAGCAGTTCTTC. Supplemented by reference TRBV7-3 and TRBJ2-1, the full variable domain reads GAGVSQTPSNKVTEKGKYVELRCDPISGHTALYWYRQSLGQGPEFLIYFQGTGAADDSGLPNDRFFAVRPEGSVSTLKIQRTERGDSAVYLCASSQGVAEQFFGPGTRLTVL.

The V and J genes are TRBV7-8 and TRBJ2-5, with a tentative D call TRBD1 (5 bases). Germline V lookup: CDR1 SGHVS, CDR2 FQNEAQ. This CDR3 spans 15 amino acids. V lost 0 bases to trimming and J lost 5 bases, with 13 bases between them. CDR3 amino acids: CASSLAGVGLETQYF. The CDR3 DNA reads as TGTGCCAGCAGCTTAGCCGGCGTGGGGCTTGAGACCCAGTACTTC.

This clonotype has only a few counts. The chain recombines TRBV12-3 or TRBV12-4 with TRBJ2-7, with TRBD1 matching over 9 bases. V lost 6 bases to trimming and J lost 5 bases; unmatched junction nucleotides: 11. This CDR3 is built from 15 residues. The CDR3 bases are TGTGCCAGCAGCCGGGACAGGGCCAAGAGAGACGAGCAGTACTTC. Its translation is CASSRDRAKRDEQYF.

The chain is built from TRBV7-2 and TRBJ2-5; 10 bases match TRBD2. V dropped 5 bases and J dropped 5; count of bases not matched to a gene: 8. CDR1 and CDR2 from the germline V gene are SGHTA and FQGNSA. The CDR3 runs 15 residues. CDR3 coding DNA: TGTGCCAGCAGCACCGGCCCGGGACTAGCGGAGACCCAGTACTTC. Residues: CASSTGPGLAETQYF.

The J gene is TRBJ1-1, the V gene TRBV4-1; D is possibly TRBD1 (6 bases). The CDR3 is 14 residues long. Trimming stripped 6 bases from V and 6 bases from J, with 17 bases between. Germline-derived CDR1 and CDR2 are MGHRA and YSYEKL. The CDR3 here is CASRGRGKSPEAFF. The CDR3 DNA is TGCGCCAGCAGGGGAAGGGGGAAGTCTCCTGAAGCTTTCTTT.

V is TRBV6-2 or TRBV6-3 and J is TRBJ2-5; unclear D gene. Germline lookup yields CDR1 MNHEY and CDR2 SVGEGT. The CDR3 totals 14 residues. The ends were cut back, 8 bases at V and 5 bases at J, with 18 bases in the middle. Here the CDR3 reads CASREILGAETQYF. CDR3 in DNA: TGTGCCAGCCGTGAAATCCTAGGTGCGGAGACCCAGTACTTC.

The genes are TRBV5-1 and TRBJ2-1, with D maybe TRBD1 (6 bases). Trimming stripped 4 bases from V and 9 bases from J, with 26 bases between. The CDR3 spans 17 residues. The germline gives CDR1 SGHRS, CDR2 YFSETQ. The CDR3 loop is CASSVDRQARAFGEQFF. The CDR3 nucleotides read TGCGCCAGCAGCGTGGATAGACAGGCTCGAGCTTTCGGTGAGCAGTTCTTC.

This clonotype came up a few times. The CDR3 sequence is CASSPRVGGEAFF. The CDR3 nucleotides are TGTGCCAGCAGCCCGAGGGTGGGAGGTGAAGCTTTCTTT. The gene calls are TRBV3-1 and TRBJ1-1, with D unclear. Trimming shortened V by 4 bases and J by 7 bases, and 13 bases separated the two germline ends. Per the germline V gene, CDR1 is LGHDT and CDR2 is YNNKEL (reference sequence). The CDR3 loop spans 13 amino acids.

This clonotype has only a few counts. The chain carries TRBV7-2 and TRBJ2-3, with TRBD2 matching over 12 bases. Germline V gene sequence: CDR1 SGHTA, CDR2 FQGNSA. The CDR3 sequence is 20 residues long. The V segment lost 3 bases and the J segment 1 base; nucleotides outside the gene matches: 14. CDR3 residues: CASSFGGPGLAGIGTDTQYF. Written as DNA, the CDR3 is TGTGCCAGCAGCTTCGGGGGTCCCGGACTAGCGGGGATCGGCACAGATACGCAGTATTTT. Full variable domain (remainder filled in from reference TRBV7-2 and TRBJ2-3): GAGVSQSPSNKVTEKGKDVELRCDPISGHTALYWYRQSLGQGLEFLIYFQGNSAPDKSGLPSDRFSAERTGGSVSTLTIQRTQQEDSAVYLCASSFGGPGLAGIGTDTQYFGPGTRLTVL.

The gene calls are TRBV6-2 or TRBV6-3 and TRBJ2-3; D is undetermined. In germline, CDR1 is MNHEY, CDR2 SVGEGT. V was shortened by 2 bases and J by 2 bases, with 5 bases between the two germline ends. This CDR3 comprises 13 residues. The CDR3 sequence is CASSYRNTDTQYF. CDR3 DNA sequence: TGTGCCAGCAGTTACAGGAACACAGATACGCAGTATTTT.

This clonotype was detected only a few times. The V call is TRBV7-9, the J call TRBJ1-1; maybe TRBD1 (6 bases). Germline-derived CDR1 and CDR2 are SEHNR and FQNEAQ (reference sequence). Trimming took off 5 bases at V and 2 bases at J, with 12 bases between the two ends. The CDR3 is made up of 14 amino acids. Here the CDR3 reads CASSHTGSNTEAFF. For the CDR3, the DNA is TGTGCCAGCAGCCATACAGGGAGCAACACTGAAGCTTTCTTT.

This clonotype has ten or more counts. V usage is TRBV29-1 and J usage is TRBJ2-3, with TRBD2 matching over 9 bases. Germline CDR1 and CDR2: SQVTM and ANQGSEA. V lost 4 bases to trimming and J lost 6 bases; unmatched junction nucleotides: 5. The CDR3 has 13 residues. In nucleotides, the CDR3 is TGCAGCGTTGCCGGGACTAGCATTGATACGCAGTATTTT. This encodes CSVAGTSIDTQYF.

This chain uses TRBV3-1 with TRBJ2-2; no reliable D call. The CDR3 is 14 amino acids. Germline V gene sequence: CDR1 LGHDT, CDR2 YNNKEL (reference sequence). The V end lost 8 bases, the J end lost 1 base, and 11 bases lay between the germline ends. This CDR3 reads CASSPRKNTGELFF. The CDR3 DNA reads as TGTGCCAGCTCCCCGCGAAAGAACACCGGGGAGCTGTTTTTT.

CDR3 DNA sequence: TGTGCCAGCACCACGGGGGACGGCCAAGAGACCCAGTACTTC. This sequence encodes CASTTGDGQETQYF. The gene calls are TRBV6-2 or TRBV6-3 and TRBJ2-5; D is possibly TRBD2 (6 bases). The CDR3 is 14 amino acids. From germline, CDR1 is MNHEY and CDR2 SVGEGT. V dropped 7 bases and J dropped 1 base, with 13 bases sitting between them.

This clonotype has only a few counts. The V and J genes are TRBV20-1 and TRBJ2-5, with TRBD2 matching over 7 bases. Germline V CDR1 and CDR2: DFQATT, SNEGSKA (reference sequence). The CDR3 sequence is 13 residues long. V lost 5 bases, J lost 5 bases, and 8 bases stayed unmatched. CDR3: CSADGGSGETQYF. In DNA form, the CDR3 reads TGCAGTGCTGACGGGGGGTCTGGGGAGACCCAGTACTTC.